A selection of T cell receptor beta chains follows, all from one sample in a study of T-cell memory formation after mild COVID-19. TCRdb used MiXCR to reprocess the 5' RACE reads, holding one entry per CDR3 protein. The sample shows more than 150,000 distinct CDR3 sequences, less than 20% of them seen only once. Specimen: PBMCs or a T cell subset sorted from them (not recorded which). These receptors were obtained from a man aged 18 to 29 who had mild COVID-19 (a few samples of this study predate the infection). Cell type and time point are not known. CDR3s include the opening cysteine and the closing phenylalanine or tryptophan. The D gene is left open where the match is weak. Where a row states a size, it is once, few, many or the class of an expanded clone; other rows omit it.

>TRBJ1-2|TRBV6-1|TRBD1|-
CASITPGQGADYGYTF
TGTGCCAGTATTACCCCGGGACAGGGGGCAGACTATGGCTACACCTTC
>TRBJ2-3|TRBV29-1|TRBD1|-
CSVVTGAIADTQYF
TGCAGCGTTGTCACAGGGGCCATTGCAGATACGCAGTATTTT
>TRBJ1-2|TRBV20-1|-|-
CSARDTLNLDYGYTF
TGCAGTGCTAGGGACACGCTAAATCTCGACTATGGCTACACCTTC
>TRBJ1-5|TRBV6-1|-|-
CASSAQEARQPQHF
TGTGCCAGCAGTGCACAGGAAGCCCGTCAGCCCCAGCATTTT
>TRBJ1-1|TRBV18|-|-
CASSPFEENTEAFF
TGTGCCAGCTCACCGTTCGAGGAGAACACTGAAGCTTTCTTT
>TRBJ2-5|TRBV29-1|TRBD1|few
CSAYRDRGQETQYF
TGCAGCGCTTACCGGGACAGGGGCCAAGAGACCCAGTACTTC
>TRBJ2-3|TRBV6-1|TRBD2|-
CASRSGQGGLAGHTDTQYF
TGTGCCAGCAGATCGGGACAGGGCGGACTAGCGGGGCACACAGATACGCAGTATTTT
>TRBJ2-2|TRBV20-1|-|few
CSARPGAVAGELFF
TGCAGTGCTAGACCGGGGGCCGTTGCCGGGGAGCTGTTTTTT
>TRBJ2-1|TRBV5-1|-|-
CASSYETGISDYNEQFF
TGCGCCAGCAGCTACGAAACAGGGATTAGCGATTACAATGAGCAGTTCTTC
>TRBJ2-7|TRBV10-3|TRBD1|few
CAIREDRVPYEQYF
TGTGCCATCAGGGAGGACAGGGTCCCCTACGAGCAGTACTTC